The 31 T cell receptor beta chains below were found in one sample sequenced in a study of blood T cell repertoires in COVID-19. The repertoire was sequenced with immunoSEQ multiplex PCR; TCRdb's copy has only in-frame clones and lacks some. The table shows about 130,000 clones, with roughly 86% occurring only once. The sequencing input was peripheral blood. These receptors all stem from a woman aged 70-85 years with COVID-19, enrolled during active disease.

This clone was counted a few times. V and J are TRBV30 and TRBJ1-5; TRBD1 agrees at 7 bases. Looked up from germline, CDR1 is GTSNPN and CDR2 is SVGIG (reference sequence). The CDR3 sequence is 13 residues long. V dropped 7 bases and J dropped 9; count of bases not matched to a gene: 12. CDR3: CALLDRRGGPQHF. CDR3 bases: TGTGCCTTACTGGACAGGCGAGGAGGGCCCCAGCATTTT.

The gene calls are TRBV30 and TRBJ1-1; 7 nucleotides align to TRBD1. The junction had 9 bases not matched to a gene; V was cut back by 8 bases and J by 3 bases. This CDR3 comprises 13 residues. From germline, CDR1 is GTSNPN and CDR2 SVGIG (reference sequence). The CDR3 is CARRQGGHTEAFF. CDR3 coding DNA: TGTGCCCGAAGACAGGGTGGGCACACTGAAGCTTTCTTT.

The CDR3 reads CASSIPEASGYTF. The CDR3 nucleotides are TGTGCCAGTAGTATACCTGAGGCGAGTGGCTACACCTTC. The chain employs TRBV19 and TRBJ1-2, with D unclear. Germline V lookup: CDR1 LNHDA, CDR2 SQIVND (reference sequence). This CDR3 comprises 13 residues. The V end lost 2 bases, the J end lost 7 bases, and 11 bases lay between the germline ends.

V usage is TRBV19 and J usage is TRBJ2-7; the D is unclear. The CDR3 has 13 residues. V lost 3 bases to trimming and J lost 2 bases, with 8 bases between them. Germline V gives CDR1 LNHDA, CDR2 SQIVND (reference sequence). The CDR3 spells CASSIELTYEQYF. The CDR3 bases are TGTGCCAGTAGTATCGAACTCACCTACGAGCAGTACTTC. The entire variable domain, with the rest obtained from reference TRBV19 and TRBJ2-7, is as follows: DGGITQSPKYLFRKEGQNVTLSCEQNLNHDAMYWYRQDPGQGLRLIYYSQIVNDFQKGDIAEGYSVSREKKESFPLTVTSAQKNPTAFYLCASSIELTYEQYFGPGTRLTVT.

This clone was counted once. This chain connects TRBV5-4 to TRBJ1-1; 10 nucleotides agree with TRBD1. Per the germline V gene, CDR1 is SGHNT and CDR2 is YYREEE (reference sequence). The CDR3 loop spans 15 amino acids. J lost 5 bases, V lost 4 bases, and 8 bases had no gene match. The CDR3 protein is CASSHRTGGGTEAFF. The CDR3 bases are TGTGCCAGCAGCCACCGGACAGGGGGTGGTACTGAAGCTTTCTTT.

J is TRBJ2-7 and V is TRBV27, with 12 nucleotides matching TRBD2. CDR3 size: 17 residues. V was clipped by 3 bases and J by 6 bases; unmatched bases: 12. The germline V gene has CDR1 MNHEY and CDR2 SMNVEV (reference sequence). The CDR3 here is CASSFSRLAGARGEQYF. CDR3 nucleotide sequence: TGTGCCAGCAGTTTCTCTAGACTAGCGGGGGCCCGCGGCGAGCAGTACTTC.

The gene calls are TRBV7-8 and TRBJ1-1, with a weak D call TRBD1 (6 bases). Germline CDR1 and CDR2: SGHVS and FQNEAQ. The CDR3 length is 15 residues. Trimming stripped 5 bases from V and 4 bases from J, with 17 bases between. Here the CDR3 DNA reads TGTGCCAGCAGCACCAGCCCACAGGGTGCCACTGAAGCTTTCTTT. Its protein product is CASSTSPQGATEAFF.

The chain uses TRBV21-1 and TRBJ2-2; TRBD1 is the table's D call and was not checked against the DNA. TRBV21-1 constitutes a pseudogene. The CDR3 totals 16 residues. This chain's CDR3 is CASSAGSPRPTGELFF. CDR3 in DNA: TGTGCCAGCAGTGCAGGCAGTCCCCGACCCACCGGGGAGCTGTTTTTT.

Comments on this clone: One end of the junction varies from germline; a read error may be responsible. The chain employs TRBV30 and TRBJ2-6; the D gene is possibly TRBD1 (5 bases). Germline-derived CDR1 and CDR2 are GTSNPN and SVGIG (reference sequence). The CDR3 spans 15 residues. The CDR3 coding sequence is TGTGCCTGGAGAGGCGACAGCTCTGGGGCCAACGTCCCGACTTTC. As protein: CAWRGDSSGANVPTF.

The chain joins TRBV5-4 to TRBJ1-6; the D gene is possibly TRBD1 (6 bases). The CDR3 totals 17 residues. Germline lookup yields CDR1 SGHNT and CDR2 YYREEE (reference sequence). Trimming removed 0 bases at V and 10 bases at J, with 20 bases between. CDR3 loop: CASSLDPGAGTSSPLHF. The CDR3 DNA is TGTGCCAGCAGCTTGGATCCCGGGGCCGGGACATCGTCACCCCTCCACTTT.

This chain connects TRBV11-1 to TRBJ2-2; 11 bases line up with TRBD1. The V gene end was trimmed by 5 bases and the J gene end by 3 bases; junction bases not matched to a gene: 5. The V gene's germline CDR1 is SGHAT and CDR2 FQDESV (reference sequence). This CDR3 spans 16 amino acids. The CDR3: CASSTRDRGDTGELFF. As DNA, the CDR3 is TGTGCCAGCAGCACGCGGGACAGGGGGGACACCGGGGAGCTGTTTTTT.

This chain joins TRBV18 and TRBJ1-2; no clear D. There are 12 residues in the CDR3. V was shortened by 3 bases and J by 6 bases, with 8 bases between the two germline ends. Germline-derived CDR1 and CDR2 are KGHSH and LQKENI. CDR3 amino acids: CASSPREDGYTF. The CDR3, as DNA: TGTGCCAGCTCACCTAGGGAGGATGGCTACACCTTC. The whole variable domain, filled in from reference TRBV18 and TRBJ1-2, reads NAGVMQNPRHLVRRRGQEARLRCSPMKGHSHVYWYRQLPEEGLKFMVYLQKENIIDESGMPKERFSAEFPKEGPSILRIQQVVRGDSAAYFCASSPREDGYTFGSGTRLTVV.

The V gene is TRBV1, the J gene TRBJ1-3; the table's D call, TRBD1, was not checked against the DNA. TRBV1 has pseudogene status. CDR3 length: 17 residues. The CDR3 sequence is CTSSPLPGDTSGNTIYF. CDR3 coding DNA: TGCACCAGCAGCCCTCTGCCCGGGGACACCTCTGGAAACACCATATATTTT.

This clone was recorded only once. The rearrangement uses TRBV7-9 and TRBJ1-4; 12 bases match TRBD1. Trimming took 5 bases from V and 4 from J; bases not matched to a gene: 11. CDR3 length: 18 amino acids. The V gene's germline CDR1 is SEHNR and CDR2 FQNEAQ (reference sequence). DNA of the CDR3: TGTGCCAGCAGCCAAACCCGGGACAGGGGGCAAAATAATGAAAAACTGTTTTTT. It specifies CASSQTRDRGQNNEKLFF. The full variable domain, rest sourced from reference TRBV7-9 and TRBJ1-4, is DTGVSQNPRHKITKRGQNVTFRCDPISEHNRLYWYRQTLGQGPEFLTYFQNEAQLEKSRLLSDRFSAERPKGSFSTLEIQRTEQGDSAMYLCASSQTRDRGQNNEKLFFGSGTQLSVL.

The J gene is TRBJ2-7, the V gene TRBV5-1; no firm D call. CDR1 is SGHRS and CDR2 is YFSETQ in the germline V gene. V was cut by 2 bases and J by 5 bases, with 11 bases left in between. The CDR3 runs to 13 residues. The CDR3: CASSFTAPDEQYF. The CDR3 DNA is TGCGCCAGCAGCTTTACAGCACCGGACGAGCAGTACTTC. The full variable domain, with the rest looked up from reference TRBV5-1 and TRBJ2-7, is KAGVTQTPRYLIKTRGQQVTLSCSPISGHRSVSWYQQTPGQGLQFLFEYFSETQRNKGNFPGRFSGRQFSNSRSEMNVSTLELGDSALYLCASSFTAPDEQYFGPGTRLTVT.

The chain carries TRBV11-2 and TRBJ1-4; D is unclear. The CDR3 has 13 amino acids. V was cut by 5 bases and J by 2 bases, with 6 bases left in between. CDR1 and CDR2 (germline): SGHAT, FQNNGV. CDR3 coding DNA: TGTGCCAGCAGCCCGGGGACTAATGAAAAACTGTTTTTT. It is translated as CASSPGTNEKLFF.

The chain is built from TRBV5-1 and TRBJ2-5, with TRBD1 matching over 10 bases. The ends lost 3 bases at V and 5 bases at J; junction bases unmatched: 4. CDR1 and CDR2 (germline): SGHRS, YFSETQ. This CDR3 comprises 14 residues. The CDR3 sequence is CASSSGQGKETQYF. Here the CDR3 DNA reads TGCGCCAGCAGCTCGGGACAGGGGAAGGAGACCCAGTACTTC. The variable domain in full, with the rest retrieved from reference TRBV5-1 and TRBJ2-5, is KAGVTQTPRYLIKTRGQQVTLSCSPISGHRSVSWYQQTPGQGLQFLFEYFSETQRNKGNFPGRFSGRQFSNSRSEMNVSTLELGDSALYLCASSSGQGKETQYFGPGTRLLVL.

The V call is TRBV3-1 (or the pseudogene TRBV3-2), the J call TRBJ2-3; 7 bases are a match to TRBD2. After removal of 0 bases from V and 3 bases from J, the junction contained 6 bases not matched to a gene. Germline loops: CDR1 LGHDT, CDR2 YNNKEL (reference sequence). CDR3 length: 16 amino acids. CDR3 in amino acids: CASSQEYGGKTDTQYF. For the CDR3, the DNA is TGTGCCAGCAGCCAAGAGTACGGGGGGAAGACAGATACGCAGTATTTT.

The gene calls are TRBV29-1 and TRBJ2-7, with TRBD1 matching 8 bases. Germline V gene data show CDR1 as SQVTM and CDR2 as ANQGSEA. The CDR3 totals 15 residues. The ends lost 0 bases at V and 2 bases at J; junction bases unmatched: 6. As DNA, the CDR3 is TGCAGCGTTGAAGAGTCCACAGGGGGTCCCTACGAGCAGTACTTC. Protein product: CSVEESTGGPYEQYF.

V and J are TRBV29-1 and TRBJ2-5; D remains unclear. The CDR3 runs 11 residues. V was shortened by 2 bases and J by 8 bases, with 9 bases between the two germline ends. Germline V gives CDR1 SQVTM, CDR2 ANQGSEA. The CDR3 nucleotides are TGCAGCGTTGAAAGTAGAACTACCCAGTACTTC. Its protein is CSVESRTTQYF. The whole variable domain, remainder taken from reference TRBV29-1 and TRBJ2-5, is SAVISQKPSRDICQRGTSLTIQCQVDSQVTMMFWYRQQPGQSLTLIATANQGSEATYESGFVIDKFPISRPNLTFSTLTVSNMSPEDSSIYLCSVESRTTQYFGPGTRLLVL.

The gene calls are TRBV29-1 and TRBJ2-1; 12 positions match TRBD1. The germline CDR1 and CDR2 sequences are SQVTM and ANQGSEA. CDR3 size: 13 residues. The J segment lost 6 bases and the V segment lost 3 bases, leaving 0 bases of the junction unmatched. The CDR3 DNA reads as TGCAGCGTTGAGGGACAGGGGGCCAATGAGCAGTTCTTC. The encoded protein is CSVEGQGANEQFF.

The J gene is TRBJ1-1, the V gene TRBV6-6; D is unclear. Germline CDR1 is MNHNY and CDR2 is SVGAGI (reference sequence). V was shortened by 5 bases and J by 1 base, with 8 bases between the two germline ends. This CDR3 spans 13 amino acids. Written as DNA, the CDR3 is TGTGCCAGCAGTGGCACCGAGAACACTGAAGCTTTCTTT. Translation: CASSGTENTEAFF.

J is TRBJ1-4 and V is TRBV12-3 or TRBV12-4, with D uncertain. The V gene lost 2 bases and the J gene lost 4 bases, with 5 bases spanning the gap. The CDR3 has 13 residues. The CDR3 loop is CASSLLGNEKLFF. In DNA, the CDR3 is TGTGCCAGCAGTTTACTAGGTAATGAAAAACTGTTTTTT.

The rearrangement joins TRBV2 to TRBJ2-2; 8 bases map to TRBD2. J gave up 4 bases and V 5 bases, and 3 bases lay outside the gene matches. Germline lookup yields CDR1 SNHLY and CDR2 FYNNEI. This CDR3 comprises 14 residues. The CDR3: CASSREGVTGELFF. Here the CDR3 DNA reads TGTGCCAGCAGTCGGGAGGGAGTCACCGGGGAGCTGTTTTTT.

This clone came up once. The rearrangement uses TRBV5-4 and TRBJ1-3; D gene uncertain. This CDR3 contains 14 residues. V was pared by 9 bases and J by 0 bases, with 13 bases between. Germline CDR1 and CDR2: SGHNT and YYREEE (reference sequence). The CDR3 bases are TGTGCCACCCAATCCGGGGTCTCTGGAAACACCATATATTTT. Its translation is CATQSGVSGNTIYF.

The chain carries TRBV7-9 and TRBJ1-4; D is ambiguous. The V gene lost 1 base and the J gene lost 6 bases, with 6 bases spanning the gap. This CDR3 has 13 residues. The germline V gene encodes CDR1 SEHNR and CDR2 FQNEAQ (reference sequence). The CDR3 sequence: CASSLGEDEKLFF. CDR3 sequence (DNA): TGTGCCAGCAGCTTAGGGGAGGATGAAAAACTGTTTTTT.

The gene calls are TRBV6-5 and TRBJ2-7; maybe TRBD1 (6 bases). The V end lost 5 bases, the J end lost 1 base, and 15 bases lay between the germline ends. The CDR3 spans 15 residues. Per germline, CDR1 MNHEY and CDR2 SVGAGI. CDR3: CASSISPGQSYEQYF. CDR3 nucleotides: TGTGCCAGCAGTATTTCACCGGGACAATCCTACGAGCAGTACTTC.

The chain has TRBV5-6 and TRBJ1-4; 11 nucleotides align to TRBD1. The CDR3 extends over 14 amino acids. Germline V CDR1 and CDR2: SGHDT, YYEEEE. Losses at the gene ends were 4 bases for V and 7 bases for J; bases not matched to a gene: 3. The CDR3 DNA is TGTGCCAGCAGCCCCGGGACAGGGGGTGAAAAACTGTTTTTT. Translating gives CASSPGTGGEKLFF.

The chain couples TRBV20-1 to TRBJ1-1; D is uncertain. This CDR3 region has 13 residues. Germline CDR1 reads DFQATT; CDR2 reads SNEGSKA (reference sequence). V was pared by 3 bases and J by 0 bases, with 8 bases between. CDR3: CSASWALNTEAFF. DNA for the CDR3: TGCAGTGCTAGTTGGGCGCTGAACACTGAAGCTTTCTTT.

The V and J genes are TRBV18 and TRBJ1-2; TRBD1 is a possible D gene (5 bases). Germline assignment: CDR1 KGHSH and CDR2 LQKENI. Trimming removed 4 bases from V and 6 bases from J, with 12 bases in between. CDR3 length: 13 residues. CDR3 DNA: TGTGCCAGCTCACGGGCGGAGGGGCATGGCTACACCTTC. This encodes CASSRAEGHGYTF.

This rearrangement joins TRBV4-1 to TRBJ2-2; 11 nucleotides agree with TRBD2. V gave up 5 bases and J gave up 6 bases; unmatched junction bases: 8. CDR3 size: 16 residues. CDR1 and CDR2 from the germline V gene are MGHRA and YSYEKL. The CDR3 loop is CASSSYSGGAAGELFF. The DNA for the CDR3 is TGCGCCAGCAGCTCCTATAGCGGGGGGGCCGCCGGGGAGCTGTTTTTT.